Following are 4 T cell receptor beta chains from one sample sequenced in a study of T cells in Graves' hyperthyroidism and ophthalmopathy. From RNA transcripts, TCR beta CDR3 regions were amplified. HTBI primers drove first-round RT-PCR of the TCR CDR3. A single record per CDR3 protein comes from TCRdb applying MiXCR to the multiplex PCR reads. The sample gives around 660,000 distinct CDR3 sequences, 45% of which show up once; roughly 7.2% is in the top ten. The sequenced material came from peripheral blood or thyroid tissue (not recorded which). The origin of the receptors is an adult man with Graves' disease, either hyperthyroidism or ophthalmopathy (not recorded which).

The CDR3 DNA is TGTGCCAGCAGCCCCTCGCAGGGAAACACCATATATTTT. This translates into CASSPSQGNTIYF. The chain uses TRBV5-4 and TRBJ1-3, with D unresolved. CDR1 and CDR2 from the germline V gene are SGHNT and YYREEE (reference sequence). V was trimmed by 4 bases and J by 4 bases, leaving 9 bases between them. The CDR3 sequence is 13 residues long. The whole variable domain, filled in from reference TRBV5-4 and TRBJ1-3, reads ETGVTQSPTHLIKTRGQQVTLRCSSQSGHNTVSWYQQALGQGPQFIFQYYREEENGRGNFPPRFSGLQFPNYSSELNVNALELDDSALYLCASSPSQGNTIYFGEGSWLTVV.

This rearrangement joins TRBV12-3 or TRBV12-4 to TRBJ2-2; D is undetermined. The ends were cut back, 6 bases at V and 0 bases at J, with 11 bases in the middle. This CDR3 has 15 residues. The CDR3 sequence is CASRHGPSNTGELFF. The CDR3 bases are TGTGCCAGCAGGCACGGACCGTCGAACACCGGGGAGCTGTTTTTT.

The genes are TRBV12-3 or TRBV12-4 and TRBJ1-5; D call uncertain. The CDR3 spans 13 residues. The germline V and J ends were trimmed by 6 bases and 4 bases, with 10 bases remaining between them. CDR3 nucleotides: TGTGCCAGCAGGGGCGTGTGGAATCAGCCCCAGCATTTT. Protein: CASRGVWNQPQHF.

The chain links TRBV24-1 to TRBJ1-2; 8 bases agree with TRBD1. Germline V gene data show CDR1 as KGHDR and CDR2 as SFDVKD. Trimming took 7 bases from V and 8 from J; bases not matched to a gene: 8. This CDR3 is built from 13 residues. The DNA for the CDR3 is TGTGCCACCAGCGATCCAGGGGGCCAAGGCTACACCTTC. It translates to CATSDPGGQGYTF.